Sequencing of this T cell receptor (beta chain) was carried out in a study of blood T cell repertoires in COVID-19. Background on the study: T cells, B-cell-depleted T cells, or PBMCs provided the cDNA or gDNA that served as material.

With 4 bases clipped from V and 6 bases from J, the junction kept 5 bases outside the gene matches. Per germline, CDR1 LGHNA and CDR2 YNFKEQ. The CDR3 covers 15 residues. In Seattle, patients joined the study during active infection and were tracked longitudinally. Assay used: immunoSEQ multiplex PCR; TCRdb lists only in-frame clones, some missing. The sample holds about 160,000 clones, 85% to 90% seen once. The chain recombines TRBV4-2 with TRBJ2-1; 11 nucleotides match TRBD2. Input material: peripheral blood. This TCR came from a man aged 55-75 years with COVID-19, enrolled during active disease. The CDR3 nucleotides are TGTGCCAGCAGCCCACAGGGACTAGCGGCCAATGAGCAGTTCTTC. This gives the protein CASSPQGLAANEQFF.